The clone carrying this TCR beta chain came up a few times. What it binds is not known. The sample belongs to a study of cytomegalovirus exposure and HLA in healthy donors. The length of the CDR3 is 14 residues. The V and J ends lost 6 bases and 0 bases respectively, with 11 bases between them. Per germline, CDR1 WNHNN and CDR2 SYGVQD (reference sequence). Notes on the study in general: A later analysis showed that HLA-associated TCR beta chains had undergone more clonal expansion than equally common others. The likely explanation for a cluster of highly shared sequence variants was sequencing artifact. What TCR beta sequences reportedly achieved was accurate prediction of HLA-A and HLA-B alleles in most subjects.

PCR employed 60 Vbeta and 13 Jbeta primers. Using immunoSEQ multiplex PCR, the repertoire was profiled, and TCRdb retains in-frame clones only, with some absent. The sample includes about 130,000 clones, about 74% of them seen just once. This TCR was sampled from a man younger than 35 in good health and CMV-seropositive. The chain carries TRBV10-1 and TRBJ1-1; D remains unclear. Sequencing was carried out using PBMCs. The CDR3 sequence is CASSLEGMNTEAFF. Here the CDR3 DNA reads TGCGCCAGCAGCCTCGAGGGAATGAACACTGAAGCTTTCTTT.